The 27 T cell receptor beta chains below come from one sample, sequenced in a study of blood T cell repertoires in COVID-19. Assay: immunoSEQ multiplex PCR; the TCRdb copy retains only in-frame clones and omits some. The data contain around 320,000 clones, 89% of them seen just once; the ten biggest clones take up under 3.5%. Sample: PBMCs or T cells enriched from blood (not recorded which). The receptors here all came from a woman in her forties or fifties who had been exposed to COVID-19.

The chain employs TRBV14 and TRBJ1-2; 7 bases agree with TRBD1. After removal of 4 bases from V and 8 bases from J, the junction contained 7 bases not matched to a gene. Germline-derived CDR1 and CDR2 are SGHDN and FVKESK. The CDR3 spans 13 residues. CDR3 sequence reads: CASSRSQGRGYTF. In DNA form, the CDR3 reads TGTGCCAGCAGCCGTTCACAGGGGCGAGGCTACACCTTC.

The CDR3 DNA reads as TGTGCCAGCAGCCAAGGGGAGACCCCAGATACGCAGTATTTT. It specifies CASSQGETPDTQYF. The chain is built from TRBV3-1 (or the pseudogene TRBV3-2) and TRBJ2-3; possibly TRBD2 for D (5 bases). Trimming took 1 base from V and 4 from J, leaving 9 bases between them. The CDR3 loop spans 14 amino acids. The germline V gene encodes CDR1 LGHDT and CDR2 YNNKEL (reference sequence).

This rearrangement joins TRBV19 to TRBJ1-2, with a tentative D call TRBD1 (5 bases). The germline V gene encodes CDR1 LNHDA and CDR2 SQIVND (reference sequence). Between the trimmed V and J ends, which lost 1 base and 6 bases, there was a span of 15 bases. The CDR3 covers 15 residues. CDR3: CASSIGTTANDGYTF. The CDR3 coding sequence is TGTGCCAGTAGTATAGGGACGACAGCAAATGATGGCTACACCTTC.

This chain uses TRBV19 with TRBJ1-1, with TRBD1 as a possible D gene (5 bases). The CDR3 sequence is 14 residues long. Germline values: CDR1 LNHDA, CDR2 SQIVND (reference sequence). The V end lost 7 bases, the J end lost 5 bases, and 17 bases lay between the germline ends. CDR3: CASMGLGGRTEAFF. DNA for the CDR3: TGTGCCAGTATGGGTCTCGGGGGACGGACTGAAGCTTTCTTT.

This clone appeared once. Mismatch with germline at one junction end may stem from a read error. The chain carries TRBV7-7 and TRBJ2-5; TRBD1 agrees at 7 bases. Germline V gives CDR1 SSHAT, CDR2 FNYEAQ (reference sequence). There are 15 residues in the CDR3. The CDR3, as DNA: TGTGCTAGCAGCGATACAGGGGTTAGAGGAGAGACCCAGTACTTC. This translates into CASSDTGVRGETQYF.

CDR3 sequence (DNA): TGTGCCAGCTCACCACCGGAGTTTAGCAATCAGCCCCAGCATTTT. This gives the protein CASSPPEFSNQPQHF. V and J are TRBV18 and TRBJ1-5; no definite D call. The CDR3 runs to 15 residues. Germline V gives CDR1 KGHSH, CDR2 LQKENI. V lost 0 bases, J lost 0 bases, and 6 bases lay in between.

V and J are TRBV7-9 and TRBJ1-4, with D tentatively TRBD1 (6 bases). The CDR3 length is 17 residues. Trimming took off 5 bases at V and 5 bases at J, with 21 bases between the two ends. Germline V lookup: CDR1 SEHNR, CDR2 FQNEAQ (reference sequence). The CDR3: CASSPPRTDFFNEKLFF. The CDR3 DNA sequence: TGTGCCAGCAGCCCCCCCCGGACAGACTTTTTCAATGAAAAACTGTTTTTT.

The genes are TRBV30 and TRBJ2-2; 9 bases map to TRBD2. CDR1 is GTSNPN, CDR2 SVGIG, per germline (reference sequence). The V gene end was trimmed by 8 bases and the J gene end by 2 bases; junction bases not matched to a gene: 21. The CDR3 consists of 19 residues. CDR3: CAAPRGLAGIPANTGELFF. CDR3 nucleotide sequence: TGTGCCGCCCCCCGAGGGCTAGCGGGGATTCCAGCCAACACCGGGGAGCTGTTTTTT.

The chain has TRBV5-1 and TRBJ2-2, with 8 bases fitting TRBD1. The CDR3 loop spans 16 amino acids. Germline lookup yields CDR1 SGHRS and CDR2 YFSETQ. With 0 bases clipped from V and 2 bases from J, the junction kept 3 bases outside the gene matches. CDR3 nucleotide sequence: TGCGCCAGCAGCTTGGCCGACAGGGGTAACACCGGGGAGCTGTTTTTT. Protein product: CASSLADRGNTGELFF.

This sequence joins TRBV27 and TRBJ1-3, with D possibly matching TRBD1 (5 bases). Per the germline V gene, CDR1 is MNHEY and CDR2 is SMNVEV (reference sequence). The CDR3 has 13 residues. V was trimmed by 5 bases and J by 7 bases, leaving 12 bases between them. The CDR3 DNA is TGTGCCAGCAGTCCCCTTGGGGGGAACACCATATATTTT. Protein product: CASSPLGGNTIYF.

The V gene is TRBV5-1, the J gene TRBJ2-2, with unresolved D. Germline V gene sequence: CDR1 SGHRS, CDR2 YFSETQ. The CDR3 runs 16 residues. The germline V and J ends were trimmed by 4 bases and 4 bases, with 17 bases remaining between them. CDR3 residues: CASSTPDPSGTGELFF. The CDR3, as DNA: TGCGCCAGCAGCACCCCCGACCCCTCGGGCACCGGGGAGCTGTTTTTT.

For the CDR3, the DNA is TGTGCCATCAGTGAGGAGAGCCCCTACGAGCAGTACTTC. Translating it yields CAISEESPYEQYF. The V call is TRBV10-3, the J call TRBJ2-7; no firm D call. The CDR3 extends over 13 amino acids. The germline gives CDR1 ENHRY, CDR2 SYGVKD. V gave up 2 bases and J gave up 2 bases, with 7 bases separating them.

V and J are TRBV5-4 and TRBJ2-7; 7 bases fit TRBD2. The CDR3 extends over 16 amino acids. Unmatched junction bases numbered 14, after V lost 2 bases and J lost 6 bases. CDR1 SGHNT and CDR2 YYREEE come from the germline V gene (reference sequence). The CDR3 coding sequence is TGTGCCAGCAGCTTAGCCAACTCCGGGGGGATGATCGAGCAGTACTTC. Protein product: CASSLANSGGMIEQYF.

This clone showed up just a few times. This chain uses TRBV27 with TRBJ2-4; TRBD1 aligns across 8 bases. CDR3 length: 15 amino acids. V was pared by 2 bases and J by 6 bases, with 6 bases of the junction left unmatched. CDR1 is MNHEY, CDR2 SMNVEV, per germline (reference sequence). The DNA of the CDR3 is TGTGCCAGCAGTTTACAGGGGGCGGGTATAAACATTCAGTACTTC. Translation: CASSLQGAGINIQYF.

This chain links TRBV12-5 with TRBJ2-2; 13 bases fit TRBD2. Looked up from germline, CDR1 is LGHNT and CDR2 is FRNRAP. This CDR3 contains 23 residues. After removal of 6 bases from V and 6 bases from J, the junction contained 28 bases not matched to a gene. In DNA, the CDR3 is TGTGCTAGTGGGCGGGGGCCCTCTACCGGTACTAGCGGGGGGGCCTTTTTCGCCGGGGAGCTGTTTTTT. Its translation is CASGRGPSTGTSGGAFFAGELFF.

CDR3 sequence reads: CASSGQGIPGELFF. For the CDR3, the DNA is TGTGCCAGCAGTGGGCAGGGTATCCCCGGGGAGCTGTTTTTT. The chain joins TRBV2 to TRBJ2-2; D is perhaps TRBD1 (5 bases). Germline CDR1 reads SNHLY; CDR2 reads FYNNEI. Trimming left V 4 bases short and J 6 bases short, with 12 bases between. CDR3 length: 14 amino acids.

In this sample, this clone turned up a few times. The rearrangement joins TRBV18 to TRBJ2-7; D is perhaps TRBD1 (6 bases). Germline lookup yields CDR1 KGHSH and CDR2 LQKENI. Trimming pared 3 bases from V and 6 bases from J, leaving 12 bases between. This CDR3 has 13 residues. The CDR3 region is CASSPSDSREQYF. The CDR3 DNA is TGTGCCAGCTCACCTTCGGACAGTCGCGAGCAGTACTTC. Drawing the rest from reference TRBV18 and TRBJ2-7, the complete variable domain is NAGVMQNPRHLVRRRGQEARLRCSPMKGHSHVYWYRQLPEEGLKFMVYLQKENIIDESGMPKERFSAEFPKEGPSILRIQQVVRGDSAAYFCASSPSDSREQYFGPGTRLTVT.

The chain has TRBV4-1 and TRBJ1-5; TRBD1 is a possible D gene (5 bases). CDR3 length: 15 amino acids. V lost 1 base and J 6 bases, leaving 13 bases between the germline ends. Germline lookup yields CDR1 MGHRA and CDR2 YSYEKL. The CDR3 sequence: CASSQVSGSGQPQHF. The CDR3 DNA follows: TGCGCCAGCAGCCAAGTATCAGGGTCCGGTCAGCCCCAGCATTTT.

This rearrangement joins TRBV30 to TRBJ1-4; 11 bases match TRBD1. With 2 bases clipped from V and 1 base from J, the junction kept 3 bases outside the gene matches. CDR1 is GTSNPN and CDR2 is SVGIG in the germline V gene (reference sequence). The CDR3 loop spans 16 amino acids. CDR3 amino acids: CAWSPGQGVTNEKLFF. The CDR3 DNA reads TGTGCCTGGAGTCCGGGACAGGGGGTAACTAATGAAAAACTGTTTTTT.

This clone occurred once. This specimen includes other DNA sequences encoding the same CDR3. The chain uses TRBV19 and TRBJ1-6; D not certain. Deletions cut 3 bases from V and 4 bases from J, with 10 bases between. The CDR3 has 15 residues. CDR1 is LNHDA, CDR2 SQIVND, per germline (reference sequence). The CDR3 protein is CASSILSSYNSPLHF. The DNA of the CDR3 is TGTGCCAGTAGTATCCTGAGTTCTTATAATTCACCCCTCCACTTT. Looking up the rest from reference TRBV19 and TRBJ1-6 gives the full variable domain: DGGITQSPKYLFRKEGQNVTLSCEQNLNHDAMYWYRQDPGQGLRLIYYSQIVNDFQKGDIAEGYSVSREKKESFPLTVTSAQKNPTAFYLCASSILSSYNSPLHFGNGTRLTVT.

The CDR3 DNA sequence: TGTGCCAGCAGCAACGGACCCCGGGGATCCTCCTACGAGCAGTACTTC. Protein sequence: CASSNGPRGSSYEQYF. The V gene is TRBV7-6, the J gene TRBJ2-7; D perhaps matches TRBD2 (5 bases). Germline lookup yields CDR1 SGHVS and CDR2 FNYEAQ. V gave up 5 bases and J gave up 0 bases, with 17 bases separating them. The CDR3 runs to 16 residues.

The chain has TRBV5-1 and TRBJ2-7; TRBD1 agrees at 8 bases. Germline-derived CDR1 and CDR2 are SGHRS and YFSETQ. This CDR3 comprises 14 residues. Germline trimming cut 0 bases from V and 7 bases from J; bases unmatched to any gene: 6. This CDR3 is CASSLDQGAQEQYF. The CDR3, as DNA: TGCGCCAGCAGCTTGGATCAGGGGGCTCAGGAGCAGTACTTC.

The genes are TRBV18 and TRBJ1-5; tentative D call: TRBD1 (6 bases). This CDR3 contains 15 residues. CDR1 KGHSH and CDR2 LQKENI come from the germline V gene. V lost 6 bases, J lost 5 bases, and 17 bases lay in between. The chain's CDR3 is CASSQYQGPDQPQHF. In nucleotides, the CDR3 is TGTGCCAGCTCCCAATACCAGGGGCCCGATCAGCCCCAGCATTTT.

CDR3 bases: TGTGCCAGCAGTTCCCAGCCGGGGGGGGTAATTATTGCAGATACGCAGTATTTT. Amino acids: CASSSQPGGVIIADTQYF. This sequence joins TRBV28 and TRBJ2-3; TRBD2 aligns across 8 bases. Germline CDR1 MDHEN, CDR2 SYDVKM. Losses at the gene ends were 4 bases for V and 4 bases for J; bases not matched to a gene: 16. The CDR3 contains 18 residues.

The chain carries TRBV19 and TRBJ2-7, with 11 nucleotides matching TRBD2. The germline CDR1 and CDR2 sequences are LNHDA and SQIVND (reference sequence). Trimming cost V 4 bases and J 3 bases; bases outside gene matches: 5. The CDR3 is 15 residues long. The CDR3 sequence is CASSTTSGGLYEQYF. The DNA of the CDR3 is TGTGCCAGTAGTACCACTAGCGGGGGACTCTACGAGCAGTACTTC.

The chain has TRBV27 and TRBJ2-2, with D uncertain. Trimming took off 8 bases at V and 0 bases at J, with 7 bases between the two ends. This CDR3 has 13 residues. In germline, CDR1 is MNHEY, CDR2 SMNVEV (reference sequence). Here the CDR3 reads CASEETNTGELFF. The CDR3 region has the DNA TGTGCCAGCGAGGAAACGAACACCGGGGAGCTGTTTTTT.

The CDR3, as DNA: TGTGCCACCAGTCCCGGACAGGGGTTAGGGGCCAACGTCCTGACTTTC. This sequence encodes CATSPGQGLGANVLTF. The chain uses TRBV24-1 and TRBJ2-6; 9 positions match TRBD1. The CDR3 runs 16 residues. J lost 4 bases, V lost 6 bases, and 6 bases had no gene match. Germline CDR1 is KGHDR and CDR2 is SFDVKD.